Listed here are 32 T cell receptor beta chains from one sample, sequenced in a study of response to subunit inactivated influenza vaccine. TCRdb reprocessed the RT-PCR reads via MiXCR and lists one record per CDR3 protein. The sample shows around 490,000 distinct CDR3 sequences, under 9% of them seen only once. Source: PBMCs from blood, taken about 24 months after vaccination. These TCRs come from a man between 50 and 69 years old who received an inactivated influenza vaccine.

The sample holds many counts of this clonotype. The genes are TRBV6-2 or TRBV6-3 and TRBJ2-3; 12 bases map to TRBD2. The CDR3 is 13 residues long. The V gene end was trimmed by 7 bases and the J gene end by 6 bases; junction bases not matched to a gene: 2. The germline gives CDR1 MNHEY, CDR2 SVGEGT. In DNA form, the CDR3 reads TGTGCCAGCATTGGACTAGCGGGGGATACGCAGTATTTT. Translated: CASIGLAGDTQYF.

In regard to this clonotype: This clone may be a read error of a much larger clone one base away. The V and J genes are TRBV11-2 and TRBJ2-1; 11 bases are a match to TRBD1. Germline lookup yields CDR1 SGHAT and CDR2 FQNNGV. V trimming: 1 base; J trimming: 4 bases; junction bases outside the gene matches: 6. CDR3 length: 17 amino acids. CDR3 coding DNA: TGTGCCAGCAGCTTAGCTGGGACAGGGGGAATGTACAATGAGCAGTTCTTC. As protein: CASSLAGTGGMYNEQFF.

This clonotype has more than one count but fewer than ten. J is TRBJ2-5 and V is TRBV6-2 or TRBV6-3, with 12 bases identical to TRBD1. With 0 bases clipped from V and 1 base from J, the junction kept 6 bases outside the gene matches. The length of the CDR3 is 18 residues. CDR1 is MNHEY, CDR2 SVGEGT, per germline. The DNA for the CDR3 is TGTGCCAGCAGTTACTCGATGATGGGACAGGGGGCCCAAGAGACCCAGTACTTC. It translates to CASSYSMMGQGAQETQYF.

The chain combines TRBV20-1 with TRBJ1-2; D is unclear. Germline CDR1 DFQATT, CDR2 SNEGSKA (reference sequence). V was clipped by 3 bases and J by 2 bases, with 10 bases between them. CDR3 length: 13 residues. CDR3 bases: TGCAGTGCTAGGGAGTTCGGGAACTATGGCTACACCTTC. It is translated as CSAREFGNYGYTF.

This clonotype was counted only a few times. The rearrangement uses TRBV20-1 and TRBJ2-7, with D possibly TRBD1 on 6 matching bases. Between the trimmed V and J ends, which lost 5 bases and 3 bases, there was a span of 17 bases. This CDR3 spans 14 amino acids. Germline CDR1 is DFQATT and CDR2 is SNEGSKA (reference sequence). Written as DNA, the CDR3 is TGCAGTGCTTCCGGACAGACCGAAATCTACGAGCAGTACTTC. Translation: CSASGQTEIYEQYF.

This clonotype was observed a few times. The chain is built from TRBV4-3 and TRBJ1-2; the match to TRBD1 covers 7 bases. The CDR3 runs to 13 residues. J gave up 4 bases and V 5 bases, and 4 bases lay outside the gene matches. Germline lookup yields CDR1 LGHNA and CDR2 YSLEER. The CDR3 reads CASSRDSFYGYTF. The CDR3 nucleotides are TGCGCCAGCAGCAGGGACAGTTTCTATGGCTACACCTTC.

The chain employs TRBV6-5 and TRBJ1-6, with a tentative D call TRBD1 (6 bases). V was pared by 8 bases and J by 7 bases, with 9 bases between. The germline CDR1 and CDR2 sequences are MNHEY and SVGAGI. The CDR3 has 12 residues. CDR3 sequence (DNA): TGTGCCAGCCACAGGGCGAATTCACCCCTCCACTTT. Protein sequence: CASHRANSPLHF.

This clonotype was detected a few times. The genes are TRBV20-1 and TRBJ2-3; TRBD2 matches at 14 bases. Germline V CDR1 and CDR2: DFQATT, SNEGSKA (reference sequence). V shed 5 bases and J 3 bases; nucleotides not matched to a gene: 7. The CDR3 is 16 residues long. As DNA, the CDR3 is TGCAGTGCTCCTCCGGGACTAGCGGGAGAGACAGATACGCAGTATTTT. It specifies CSAPPGLAGETDTQYF.

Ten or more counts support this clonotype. The CDR3 DNA follows: TGCGCCAGCAGCTTGGAGCCAGGGGCTCCCGGTGAGCAGTTCTTC. Amino acids: CASSLEPGAPGEQFF. The gene calls are TRBV5-1 and TRBJ2-1, with a possible D match to TRBD1 (6 bases). The CDR3 contains 15 residues. Germline V gene data show CDR1 as SGHRS and CDR2 as YFSETQ. The V and J ends lost 0 bases and 9 bases respectively, with 16 bases between them.

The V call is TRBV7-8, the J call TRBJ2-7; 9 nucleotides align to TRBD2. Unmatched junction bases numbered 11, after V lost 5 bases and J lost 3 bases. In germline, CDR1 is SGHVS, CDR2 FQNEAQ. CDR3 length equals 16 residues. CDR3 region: CASSVNRLAEGYEQYF. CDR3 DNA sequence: TGTGCCAGCAGCGTTAACCGACTAGCGGAGGGCTACGAGCAGTACTTC.

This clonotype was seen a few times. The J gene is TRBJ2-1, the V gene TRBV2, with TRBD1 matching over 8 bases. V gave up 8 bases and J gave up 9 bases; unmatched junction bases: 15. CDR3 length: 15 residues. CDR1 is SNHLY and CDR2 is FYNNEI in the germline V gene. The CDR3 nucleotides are TGTGCCAGCTTCCGCGGACAGGGCCCAATTAGTGAGCAGTTCTTC. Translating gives CASFRGQGPISEQFF.

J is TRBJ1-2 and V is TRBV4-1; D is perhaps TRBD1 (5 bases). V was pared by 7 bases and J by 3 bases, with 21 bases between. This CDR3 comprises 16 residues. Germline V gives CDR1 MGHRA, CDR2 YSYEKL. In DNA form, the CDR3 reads TGCGCCAGCACCCCCACCATTCAGGGTGCCGACTATGGCTACACCTTC. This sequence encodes CASTPTIQGADYGYTF.

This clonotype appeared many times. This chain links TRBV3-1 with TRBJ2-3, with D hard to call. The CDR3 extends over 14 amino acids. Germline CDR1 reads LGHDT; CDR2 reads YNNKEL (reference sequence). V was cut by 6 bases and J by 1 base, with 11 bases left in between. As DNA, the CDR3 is TGTGCCAGCAGTCAGGATATTCGCACAGATACGCAGTATTTT. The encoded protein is CASSQDIRTDTQYF.

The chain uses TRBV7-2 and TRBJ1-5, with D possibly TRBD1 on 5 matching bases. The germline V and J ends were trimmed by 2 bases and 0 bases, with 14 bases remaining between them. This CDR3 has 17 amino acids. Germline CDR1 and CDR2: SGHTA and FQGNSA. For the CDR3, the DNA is TGTGCCAGCAGCTTATTCGGGGGGACCTATAGCAATCAGCCCCAGCATTTT. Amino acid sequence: CASSLFGGTYSNQPQHF.

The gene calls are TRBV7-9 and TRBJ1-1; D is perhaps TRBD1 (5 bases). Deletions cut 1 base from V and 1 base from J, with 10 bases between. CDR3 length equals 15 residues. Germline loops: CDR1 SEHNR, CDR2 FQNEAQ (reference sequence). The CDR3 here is CASSLGQGENTEAFF. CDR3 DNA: TGTGCCAGCAGCTTAGGGCAAGGGGAGAACACTGAAGCTTTCTTT.

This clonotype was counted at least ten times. CDR3 amino acids: CASSQDLGSYNEQFF. In DNA form, the CDR3 reads TGCGCCAGCAGCCAAGATCTCGGCTCCTACAATGAGCAGTTCTTC. V and J are TRBV4-3 and TRBJ2-1; no firm D call. This CDR3 contains 15 residues. Germline V CDR1 and CDR2: LGHNA, YSLEER. Trimming cost V 0 bases and J 0 bases, with 6 bases left between them.

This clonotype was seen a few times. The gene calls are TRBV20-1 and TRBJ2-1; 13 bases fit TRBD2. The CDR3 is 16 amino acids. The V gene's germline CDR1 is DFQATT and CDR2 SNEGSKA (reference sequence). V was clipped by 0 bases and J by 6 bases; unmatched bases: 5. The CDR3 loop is CSARERLAGGGNEQFF. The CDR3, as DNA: TGCAGTGCTAGAGAGAGACTAGCGGGAGGAGGCAATGAGCAGTTCTTC.

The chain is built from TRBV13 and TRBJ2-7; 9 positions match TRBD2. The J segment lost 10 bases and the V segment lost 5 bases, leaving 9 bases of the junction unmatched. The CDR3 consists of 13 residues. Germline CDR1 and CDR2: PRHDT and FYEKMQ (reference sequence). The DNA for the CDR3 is TGTGCCAGCAGCCCTAGGCGGGGGGGAATACAGTACTTC. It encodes CASSPRRGGIQYF.

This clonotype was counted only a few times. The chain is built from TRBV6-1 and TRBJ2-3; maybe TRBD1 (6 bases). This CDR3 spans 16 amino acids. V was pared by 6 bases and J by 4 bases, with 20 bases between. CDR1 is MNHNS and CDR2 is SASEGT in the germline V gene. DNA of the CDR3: TGTGCCAGCAGCAACAGGGCCAGGTCTGTCGCAGATACGCAGTATTTT. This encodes CASSNRARSVADTQYF.

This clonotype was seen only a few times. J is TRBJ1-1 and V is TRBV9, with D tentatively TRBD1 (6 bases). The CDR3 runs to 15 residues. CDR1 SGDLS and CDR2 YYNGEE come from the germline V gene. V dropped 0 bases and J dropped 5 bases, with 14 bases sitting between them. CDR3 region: CASSVAGGQRTEAFF. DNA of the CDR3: TGTGCCAGCAGCGTAGCCGGGGGCCAGAGGACTGAAGCTTTCTTT.

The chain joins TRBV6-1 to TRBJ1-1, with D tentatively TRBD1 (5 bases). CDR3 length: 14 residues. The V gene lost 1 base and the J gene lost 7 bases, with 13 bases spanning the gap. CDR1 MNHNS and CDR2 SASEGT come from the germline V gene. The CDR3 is CASSEVGTKHEAFF. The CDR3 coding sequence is TGTGCCAGCAGTGAAGTCGGGACTAAACATGAAGCTTTCTTT.

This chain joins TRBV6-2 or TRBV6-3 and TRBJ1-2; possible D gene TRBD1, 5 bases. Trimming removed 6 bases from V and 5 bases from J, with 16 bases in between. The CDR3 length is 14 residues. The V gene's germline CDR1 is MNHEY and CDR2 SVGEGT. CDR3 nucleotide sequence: TGTGCCAGCAGCGACCCCGGGACGGAATATGGCTACACCTTC. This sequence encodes CASSDPGTEYGYTF.

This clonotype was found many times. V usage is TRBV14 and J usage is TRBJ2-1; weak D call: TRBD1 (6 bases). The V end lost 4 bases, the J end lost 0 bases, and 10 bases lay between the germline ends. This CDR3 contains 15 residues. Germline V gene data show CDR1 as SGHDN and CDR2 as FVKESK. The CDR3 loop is CASSRTGRSYNEQFF. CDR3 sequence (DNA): TGTGCCAGCAGCCGAACAGGGCGCTCCTACAATGAGCAGTTCTTC.

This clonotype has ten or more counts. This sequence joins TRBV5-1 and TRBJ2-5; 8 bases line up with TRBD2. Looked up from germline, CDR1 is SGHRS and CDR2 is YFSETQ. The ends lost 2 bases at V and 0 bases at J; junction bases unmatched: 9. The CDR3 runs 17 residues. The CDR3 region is CASSFRTSYEYQETQYF. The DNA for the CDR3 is TGCGCCAGCAGCTTTAGGACTAGCTACGAGTACCAAGAGACCCAGTACTTC.

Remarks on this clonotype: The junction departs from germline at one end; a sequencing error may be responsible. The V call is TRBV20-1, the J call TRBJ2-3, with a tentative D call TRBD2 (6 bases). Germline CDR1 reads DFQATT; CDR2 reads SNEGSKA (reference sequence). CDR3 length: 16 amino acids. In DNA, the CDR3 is TGCTGTGCTACCCCTGGGCCTGGAGGGGGCACAGATACGCAGTATTTT. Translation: CCATPGPGGGTDTQYF.

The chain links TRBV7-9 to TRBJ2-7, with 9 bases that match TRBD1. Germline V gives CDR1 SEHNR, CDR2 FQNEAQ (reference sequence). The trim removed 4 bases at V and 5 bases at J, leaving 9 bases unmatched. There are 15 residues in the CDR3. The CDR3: CASSSSGTGNNEQYF. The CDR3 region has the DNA TGTGCCAGCAGCTCCTCCGGGACAGGGAATAACGAGCAGTACTTC.

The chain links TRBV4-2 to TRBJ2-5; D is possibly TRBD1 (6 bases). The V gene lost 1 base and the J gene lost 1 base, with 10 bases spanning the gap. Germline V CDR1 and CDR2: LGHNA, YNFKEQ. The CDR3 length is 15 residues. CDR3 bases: TGTGCCAGCAGCCAAGGGGGACAACTCCAAGAGACCCAGTACTTC. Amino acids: CASSQGGQLQETQYF.

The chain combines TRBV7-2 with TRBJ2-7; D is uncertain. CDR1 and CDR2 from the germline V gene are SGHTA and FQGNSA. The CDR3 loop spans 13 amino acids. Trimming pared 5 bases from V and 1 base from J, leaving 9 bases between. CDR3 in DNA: TGTGCCAGCAGCCCACGGAAGTCCTACGAGCAGTACTTC. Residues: CASSPRKSYEQYF.

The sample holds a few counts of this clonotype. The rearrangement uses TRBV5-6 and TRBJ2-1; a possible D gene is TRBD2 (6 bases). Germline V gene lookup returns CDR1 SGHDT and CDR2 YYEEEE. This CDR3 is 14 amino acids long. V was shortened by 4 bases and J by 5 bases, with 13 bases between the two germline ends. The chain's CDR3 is CASSVAVPNNEQFF. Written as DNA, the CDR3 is TGTGCCAGCAGCGTAGCGGTACCTAACAATGAGCAGTTCTTC.

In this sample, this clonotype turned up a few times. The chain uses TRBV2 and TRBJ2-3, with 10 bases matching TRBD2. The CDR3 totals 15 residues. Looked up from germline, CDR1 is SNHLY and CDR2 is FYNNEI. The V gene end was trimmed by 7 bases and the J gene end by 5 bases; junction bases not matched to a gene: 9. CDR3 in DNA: TGTGCCAGCACCCAACCGGGACTAGCGATAGATACGCAGTATTTT. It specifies CASTQPGLAIDTQYF.

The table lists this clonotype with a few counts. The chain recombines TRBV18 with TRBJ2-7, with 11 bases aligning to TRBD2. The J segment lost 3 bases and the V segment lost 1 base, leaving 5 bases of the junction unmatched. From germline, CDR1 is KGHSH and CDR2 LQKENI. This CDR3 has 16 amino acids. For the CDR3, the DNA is TGTGCCAGCTCACCACGAACTAGCGGGGGAGACTACGAGCAGTACTTC. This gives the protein CASSPRTSGGDYEQYF.

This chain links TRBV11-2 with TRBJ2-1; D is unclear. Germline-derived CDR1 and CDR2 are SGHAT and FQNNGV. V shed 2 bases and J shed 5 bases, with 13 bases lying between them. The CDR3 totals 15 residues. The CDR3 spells CASSLFWGLDNEQFF. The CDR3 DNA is TGTGCCAGCAGCTTATTTTGGGGTCTCGACAATGAGCAGTTCTTC.